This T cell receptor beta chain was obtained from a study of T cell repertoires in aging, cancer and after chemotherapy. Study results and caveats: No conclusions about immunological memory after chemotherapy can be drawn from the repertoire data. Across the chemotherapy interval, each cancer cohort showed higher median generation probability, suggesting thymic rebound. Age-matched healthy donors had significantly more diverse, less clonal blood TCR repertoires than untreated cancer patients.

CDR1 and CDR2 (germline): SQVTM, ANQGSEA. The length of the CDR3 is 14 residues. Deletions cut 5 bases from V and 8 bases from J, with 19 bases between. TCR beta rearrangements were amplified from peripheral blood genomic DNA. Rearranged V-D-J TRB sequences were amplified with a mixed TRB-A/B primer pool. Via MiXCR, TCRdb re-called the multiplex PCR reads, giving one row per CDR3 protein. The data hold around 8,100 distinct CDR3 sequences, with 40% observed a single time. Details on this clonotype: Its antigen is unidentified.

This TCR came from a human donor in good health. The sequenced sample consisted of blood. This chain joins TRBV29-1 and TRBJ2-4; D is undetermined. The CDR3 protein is CSVRAAKDADIQYF. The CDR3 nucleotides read TGCAGCGTTCGGGCAGCCAAGGATGCGGACATTCAGTACTTC. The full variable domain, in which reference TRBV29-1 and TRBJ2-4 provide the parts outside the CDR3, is SAVISQKPSRDICQRGTSLTIQCQVDSQVTMMFWYRQQPGQSLTLIATANQGSEATYESGFVIDKFPISRPNLTFSTLTVSNMSPEDSSIYLCSVRAAKDADIQYFGAGTRLSVL.